The entry below describes one T cell receptor beta chain. Its matching antigen is unknown. The CDR3 length is 17 residues. Germline loops: CDR1 SEHNR, CDR2 FQNEAQ (reference sequence). V was shortened by 1 base and J by 3 bases, with 18 bases between the two germline ends. This sample was included in a study of T-cell memory formation after mild COVID-19. About the study: Largely donor-specific sequence clusters came from a couple of donors. Findings and limits, study-wide: Of the contracting clones, CD4+ ones lay mainly in CM and EM, and CD8+ ones in EMRA. In second-wave clones peaking day 37, SARS-CoV-2 specificity remained unconfirmed.

MiXCR was run by TCRdb on the 5' RACE reads, yielding one entry per CDR3 protein. This table holds roughly 510,000 distinct CDR3 sequences, approximately 15% found once. This chain connects TRBV7-9 to TRBJ1-1; weak D call: TRBD1 (6 bases). Input material: PBMCs or a T cell subset sorted from them (not recorded which). The TCR sequence derives from an adult woman who had mild COVID-19 (a few samples of this study predate the infection). Cell type and time point are not known. This chain's CDR3 is CASSLGYRVTRDTEAFF. For the CDR3, the DNA is TGTGCCAGCAGCTTAGGGTACAGGGTTACGCGGGACACTGAAGCTTTCTTT.